A single sample gave rise to the 27 T cell receptor beta chains below, sequenced in a study of blood T cells in healthy people across ages. PCR was performed a second time for about 7 to 11 cycles using a sample-barcoded 5' primer and a J-beta primer mix. Each CDR3 protein is one row after TCRdb ran MiXCR on the 5' RACE reads. The sample records just under 750,000 distinct CDR3 sequences, 20% to 25% being singletons. The specimen sequenced was blood. These receptors originate from a man aged 65 to 85 in good health.

The V gene is TRBV19, the J gene TRBJ1-2; TRBD1 might be the D (5 bases). CDR3 length: 14 amino acids. Germline CDR1 reads LNHDA; CDR2 reads SQIVND (reference sequence). V was clipped by 7 bases and J by 4 bases, with 16 bases between them. The CDR3 region is CASIPGQGGYGYTF. In nucleotides, the CDR3 is TGTGCCAGTATTCCAGGCCAGGGAGGCTATGGCTACACCTTC.

There are a few counts of this clonotype. The chain carries TRBV4-3 and TRBJ2-3; 13 bases align to TRBD2. The trim removed 5 bases at V and 10 bases at J, leaving 18 bases unmatched. The CDR3 runs to 18 residues. Germline V gives CDR1 LGHNA, CDR2 YSLEER. CDR3 nucleotide sequence: TGCGCCAGCAGCTTTATCAGGGGGACTAGCGGGATAGGGGCCGCGCAGTATTTT. Translating it yields CASSFIRGTSGIGAAQYF.

This chain links TRBV4-1 with TRBJ2-5; 9 bases align to TRBD1. V trimming: 3 bases; J trimming: 11 bases; junction bases outside the gene matches: 10. Germline V gene data show CDR1 as MGHRA and CDR2 as YSYEKL. The CDR3 length is 14 residues. The CDR3 coding sequence is TGCGCCAGCAGCCACGAGACAGGGGGAGATGAGCAGTACTTC. Its translation is CASSHETGGDEQYF.

CDR3 nucleotide sequence: TGCAGCGTTGCGCCAGGGACCGTAGAGACCCAGTACTTC. Amino acid sequence: CSVAPGTVETQYF. The gene calls are TRBV29-1 and TRBJ2-5; either TRBD1 or TRBD2 may fit D (5 bases each). CDR1 is SQVTM and CDR2 is ANQGSEA in the germline V gene. The CDR3 consists of 13 residues. V gave up 4 bases and J gave up 4 bases, with 13 bases separating them.

This clonotype appeared a few times. This chain joins TRBV30 and TRBJ2-7; 11 bases line up with TRBD2. The CDR3 extends over 16 amino acids. V lost 0 bases to trimming and J lost 6 bases; unmatched junction nucleotides: 10. CDR1 is GTSNPN, CDR2 SVGIG, per germline (reference sequence). This CDR3 reads CAWSVRSSGRASEQYV. CDR3 in DNA: TGTGCCTGGAGTGTACGTAGTAGCGGGAGGGCCAGCGAGCAGTACGTC.

The table lists this clonotype with a count of one. The chain links TRBV7-3 to TRBJ2-1; D is unresolved. Germline V gene sequence: CDR1 SGHTA, CDR2 FQGTGA. The CDR3 covers 13 residues. Trimming took 4 bases from V and 6 from J, leaving 10 bases between them. CDR3 region: CASSSQSFNEQFF. The CDR3, as DNA: TGTGCCAGCAGCTCACAGTCTTTCAATGAGCAGTTCTTC.

The chain is built from TRBV12-3 or TRBV12-4 and TRBJ2-7; TRBD1 matches 7 bases. The CDR3 loop spans 14 amino acids. V shed 6 bases and J 5 bases; nucleotides not matched to a gene: 10. CDR3 sequence: CASSSQTGIDEQYF. In DNA form, the CDR3 reads TGTGCCAGCAGCTCTCAGACAGGGATCGACGAGCAGTACTTC.

The CDR3, as DNA: TGTGCCAGCAGACAACAGTCCGTCGGTTGGGGTACGCAGTATTTT. This translates into CASRQQSVGWGTQYF. V usage is TRBV6-5 and J usage is TRBJ2-3; D gene uncertain. The V end was cut by 6 bases, the J end by 8 bases, with 21 bases between. Looked up from germline, CDR1 is MNHEY and CDR2 is SVGAGI. The CDR3 extends over 15 amino acids.

Only a few counts were recorded for this clonotype. The V gene is TRBV5-5, the J gene TRBJ2-1; D call uncertain. Germline CDR1 SGHKS, CDR2 YYEKEE (reference sequence). The CDR3 is 15 residues long. Trimming pared 0 bases from V and 8 bases from J, leaving 15 bases between. The CDR3 DNA follows: TGTGCCAGCAGCTTGGCGGTGGTAGTGTTCTATGAGCAGTTCTTC. Translation: CASSLAVVVFYEQFF.

The chain couples TRBV6-6 to TRBJ1-5, with D tentatively TRBD1 (6 bases). This CDR3 is built from 13 residues. The V gene's germline CDR1 is MNHNY and CDR2 SVGAGI (reference sequence). V lost 6 bases and J lost 5, with 11 bases in between. The CDR3 reads CASSEQGYQPQHF. The CDR3 DNA reads as TGTGCCAGCAGCGAACAGGGTTATCAGCCCCAGCATTTT.

The genes are TRBV29-1 and TRBJ2-3; D is unresolved. CDR1 is SQVTM, CDR2 ANQGSEA, per germline. The CDR3 spans 13 residues. The CDR3 is CRVTPKDTDTQYF. CDR3 nucleotides: TGCAGAGTGACACCTAAGGACACAGATACGCAGTATTTT.

This clonotype was detected many times. The chain joins TRBV29-1 to TRBJ2-1; 12 bases agree with TRBD2. The germline CDR1 and CDR2 sequences are SQVTM and ANQGSEA. Trimming cost V 4 bases and J 2 bases; bases outside gene matches: 0. CDR3 length: 14 amino acids. CDR3 sequence: CSVASGRAYNEQFF. Here the CDR3 DNA reads TGCAGCGTTGCTAGCGGGAGGGCCTACAATGAGCAGTTCTTC.

The chain is built from TRBV12-3 or TRBV12-4 and TRBJ1-3; D perhaps matches TRBD1 (6 bases). The V end lost 9 bases, the J end lost 4 bases, and 13 bases lay between the germline ends. This CDR3 is built from 13 residues. The CDR3 DNA sequence: TGTGCCAGGAAGACAGGAGACGGAAACACCATATATTTT. Translated: CARKTGDGNTIYF.

The chain combines TRBV12-3 or TRBV12-4 with TRBJ2-1; D gene ambiguous. The CDR3 has 11 residues. V shed 3 bases and J shed 10 bases, with 7 bases lying between them. CDR3 sequence (DNA): TGTGCCAGCAGTTTTCTCCAGGAGCAGTTCTTC. Translating gives CASSFLQEQFF.

The chain is built from TRBV12-3 or TRBV12-4 and TRBJ2-7; D unresolved. V was shortened by 5 bases and J by 8 bases, with 16 bases between the two germline ends. There are 13 residues in the CDR3. The CDR3 DNA sequence: TGTGCCAGCAGTCTATCTAGACAAGGACAGCAGTACTTC. Translating it yields CASSLSRQGQQYF.

In this sample, this clonotype turned up a few times. This sequence joins TRBV5-5 and TRBJ1-1; 7 bases are a match to TRBD1. This CDR3 comprises 15 residues. Germline V gene data show CDR1 as SGHKS and CDR2 as YYEKEE (reference sequence). The ends lost 3 bases at V and 2 bases at J; junction bases unmatched: 7. The CDR3 sequence: CASSSRQGINTEAFF. The CDR3 DNA is TGTGCCAGCAGCTCTAGACAGGGCATTAACACTGAAGCTTTCTTT.

This sequence joins TRBV29-1 and TRBJ2-4, with 7 bases that match TRBD2. V was pared by 4 bases and J by 1 base, with 7 bases of the junction left unmatched. Per germline, CDR1 SQVTM and CDR2 ANQGSEA. The CDR3 spans 15 residues. CDR3 in amino acids: CSVGEGGTAKNIQYF. In DNA form, the CDR3 reads TGCAGCGTTGGGGAGGGTGGAACGGCCAAAAACATTCAGTACTTC.

The chain joins TRBV7-9 to TRBJ1-1; the D is unclear. The CDR3 is 12 amino acids. The V end lost 4 bases, the J end lost 10 bases, and 13 bases lay between the germline ends. CDR1 SEHNR and CDR2 FQNEAQ come from the germline V gene (reference sequence). CDR3 nucleotides: TGTGCCAGCAGCTCTGACGGGCCTGGAGCTTTCTTT. This codes for CASSSDGPGAFF.

Notes on this clonotype: Germline and junction disagree at one end, which may indicate a read error. J is TRBJ2-5 and V is TRBV12-3 or TRBV12-4, with D unclear. The tail of the sequence fits TRBJ2-7 better, so the J call may be wrong. This CDR3 has 14 amino acids. Written as DNA, the CDR3 is TGTGTCAGCAGTTCACGGCCCCCGGTATACGAGCAGTACTTC. It specifies CVSSSRPPVYEQYF.

The CDR3 coding sequence is TGTGCCAGCAGCTTAGATGGATTTTCTAACTATGGCTACACCTTC. This encodes CASSLDGFSNYGYTF. This chain links TRBV7-2 with TRBJ1-2, with unresolved D. The V end lost 1 base, the J end lost 0 bases, and 9 bases lay between the germline ends. Germline lookup yields CDR1 SGHTA and CDR2 FQGNSA. The CDR3 covers 15 residues.

This clonotype was seen a handful of times. The chain combines TRBV10-3 with TRBJ2-1; 8 bases agree with TRBD1. V lost 6 bases, J lost 8 bases, and 6 bases stayed unmatched. The CDR3 extends over 13 amino acids. Germline V gene sequence: CDR1 ENHRY, CDR2 SYGVKD. CDR3 amino acids: CAIRGTGGDEQFF. The CDR3 nucleotides are TGTGCCATCAGGGGAACAGGGGGTGATGAGCAGTTCTTC.

This clonotype was counted many times. This chain joins TRBV29-1 and TRBJ2-5, with a possible D match to TRBD2 (5 bases). The CDR3 spans 14 residues. The germline V gene has CDR1 SQVTM and CDR2 ANQGSEA. V lost 3 bases, J lost 4 bases, and 15 bases lay in between. This chain's CDR3 is CSVDRGLGAETQYF. The DNA for the CDR3 is TGCAGCGTTGATCGAGGGTTAGGCGCAGAGACCCAGTACTTC.

The rearrangement uses TRBV11-2 and TRBJ2-1; D may be TRBD2 (6 bases). CDR3 length: 17 amino acids. CDR1 SGHAT and CDR2 FQNNGV come from the germline V gene. Between the trimmed V and J ends, which lost 0 bases and 2 bases, there was a span of 14 bases. CDR3 in DNA: TGTGCCAGCAGCTTAGATTCGACCGGGGGTCCCTACAATGAGCAGTTCTTC. Its translation is CASSLDSTGGPYNEQFF.

This chain uses TRBV12-3 or TRBV12-4 with TRBJ1-6; D unresolved. Deletions cut 6 bases from V and 9 bases from J, with 9 bases between. The CDR3 is made up of 12 amino acids. In DNA, the CDR3 is TGTGCCAGCAGGCCTGAGTTTTCACCCCTCCACTTT. The encoded protein is CASRPEFSPLHF.

This sequence joins TRBV14 and TRBJ2-1, with TRBD2 as a possible D gene (6 bases). Germline lookup yields CDR1 SGHDN and CDR2 FVKESK. V lost 4 bases to trimming and J lost 10 bases, with 14 bases between them. CDR3 length: 13 residues. The CDR3 sequence is CASSPGGPGEQFF. The CDR3 nucleotides are TGTGCCAGCAGCCCTGGAGGGCCGGGCGAGCAGTTCTTC.

The chain uses TRBV20-1 and TRBJ1-5, with TRBD1 matching over 7 bases. Looked up from germline, CDR1 is DFQATT and CDR2 is SNEGSKA (reference sequence). The CDR3 length is 14 residues. V dropped 4 bases and J dropped 4; count of bases not matched to a gene: 7. Here the CDR3 DNA reads TGCAGTGCTAAACTACAGGGGCCAAATCAGCCCCAGCATTTT. It specifies CSAKLQGPNQPQHF.

There are a few counts of this clonotype. V and J are TRBV29-1 and TRBJ2-7; a possible D gene is TRBD2 (5 bases). This CDR3 spans 13 amino acids. Germline CDR1 is SQVTM and CDR2 is ANQGSEA. V gave up 5 bases and J gave up 3 bases, with 14 bases separating them. The CDR3 here is CSVSGGSGYEQYF. In nucleotides, the CDR3 is TGCAGCGTTTCAGGAGGATCGGGCTACGAGCAGTACTTC.